These 15 T cell receptor beta chains were all obtained from the same sample, sequenced in a study of Graves' ophthalmopathy and Graves' hyperthyroidism. Using RNA transcripts, the TCR beta CDR3 regions were amplified. First-round RT-PCR with HTBI primers preceded a second-round multiplex PCR. TCRdb independently ran MiXCR on the multiplex PCR reads; one entry per CDR3 protein. The sample has approximately 500,000 distinct CDR3 sequences; approximately 15% are singletons. Source material: blood. Every receptor here comes from a woman aged 25 to 39 with Graves' ophthalmopathy.

This clonotype was recorded many times. The chain links TRBV20-1 to TRBJ2-6; possible D gene TRBD2, 5 bases. The germline V gene has CDR1 DFQATT and CDR2 SNEGSKA (reference sequence). This CDR3 is 15 amino acids long. V dropped 0 bases and J dropped 1 base, with 7 bases sitting between them. CDR3 in DNA: TGCAGTGCTAGAGATTCGGGGTCTGGGGCCAACGTCCTGACTTTC. Its protein product is CSARDSGSGANVLTF.

This clonotype was seen many times. The chain uses TRBV20-1 and TRBJ1-6, with D possibly matching TRBD1 (6 bases). The germline V gene encodes CDR1 DFQATT and CDR2 SNEGSKA (reference sequence). CDR3 size: 15 residues. Trimming took 3 bases from V and 8 from J, leaving 17 bases between them. In DNA, the CDR3 is TGCAGTGCTAGTATATCGGGGGGGCTGGATTCACCCCTCCACTTT. It translates to CSASISGGLDSPLHF.

This clonotype was detected ten times or more. This rearrangement joins TRBV18 to TRBJ1-1; D call uncertain. V was cut by 2 bases and J by 1 base, with 20 bases left in between. This CDR3 has 18 residues. Germline lookup yields CDR1 KGHSH and CDR2 LQKENI. This CDR3 reads CASSPVLQRYGENTEAFF. The CDR3 DNA reads TGTGCCAGCTCACCAGTCCTACAGCGATATGGGGAGAACACTGAAGCTTTCTTT.

This clonotype was seen a few times. The chain has TRBV20-1 and TRBJ2-5; D remains ambiguous. In germline, CDR1 is DFQATT, CDR2 SNEGSKA (reference sequence). The germline V and J ends were trimmed by 0 bases and 3 bases, with 14 bases remaining between them. The CDR3 loop spans 15 amino acids. CDR3 protein: CSAREATSSEETQYF. The DNA for the CDR3 is TGCAGTGCTAGAGAGGCGACCAGCTCCGAAGAGACCCAGTACTTC.

The sample holds many counts of this clonotype. CDR3 residues: CATSREVPAAVFTEAFF. Here the CDR3 DNA reads TGTGCCACCAGCAGAGAGGTCCCAGCGGCGGTTTTCACTGAAGCTTTCTTT. This chain uses TRBV15 with TRBJ1-1; D is uncertain. The CDR3 consists of 17 residues. Trimming pared 0 bases from V and 4 bases from J, leaving 18 bases between. Germline V gene data show CDR1 as LNHNV and CDR2 as YYDKDF (reference sequence).

The rearrangement joins TRBV5-1 to TRBJ1-1, with D perhaps TRBD1 (5 bases). V lost 1 base, J lost 4 bases, and 11 bases lay in between. Per the germline V gene, CDR1 is SGHRS and CDR2 is YFSETQ. This CDR3 region has 14 residues. The CDR3 nucleotides read TGCGCCAGCAGCTTGAGCTCGGGGGGCACTGAAGCTTTCTTT. Translated: CASSLSSGGTEAFF. The whole variable domain, remainder taken from reference TRBV5-1 and TRBJ1-1, is KAGVTQTPRYLIKTRGQQVTLSCSPISGHRSVSWYQQTPGQGLQFLFEYFSETQRNKGNFPGRFSGRQFSNSRSEMNVSTLELGDSALYLCASSLSSGGTEAFFGQGTRLTVV.

Many counts were recorded for this clonotype. This chain connects TRBV6-1 to TRBJ2-7; TRBD2 matches 9 bases. This CDR3 spans 15 amino acids. Germline CDR1 MNHNS, CDR2 SASEGT. V trimming: 6 bases; J trimming: 3 bases; junction bases outside the gene matches: 9. This CDR3 is CASRAASGGNYEQYF. CDR3 bases: TGTGCCAGCAGGGCGGCAAGCGGGGGGAACTACGAGCAGTACTTC.

Details on this clonotype: This may stem from a read error, because a much larger clone lies one nucleotide away. V and J are TRBV28 and TRBJ1-2, with D possibly being TRBD1 (5 bases). Germline assignment: CDR1 MDHEN and CDR2 SYDVKM. The CDR3 has 15 amino acids. The CDR3 loop is CDSSPGHGPNYGYTF. The CDR3 nucleotides read TGTGACAGCAGCCCAGGGCATGGTCCGAACTATGGCTACACCTTC.

This clonotype was counted many times. This chain joins TRBV10-2 and TRBJ2-7; TRBD1 agrees at 9 bases. Per the germline V gene, CDR1 is WSHSY and CDR2 is SAAADI. J lost 3 bases, V lost 6 bases, and 6 bases had no gene match. The CDR3 sequence is 14 residues long. CDR3 sequence (DNA): TGCGCCAGCAGCAAGGGACAGGGTTACTACGAGCAGTACTTC. Amino acids: CASSKGQGYYEQYF.

This clonotype was detected only a few times. This sequence joins TRBV18 and TRBJ1-2; 11 nucleotides agree with TRBD1. CDR3 length: 16 residues. CDR1 is KGHSH and CDR2 is LQKENI in the germline V gene. V trimming: 1 base; J trimming: 5 bases; junction bases outside the gene matches: 6. CDR3 amino acids: CASSPRDRGREYGYTF. CDR3 coding DNA: TGTGCCAGCTCACCACGGGACAGGGGGAGAGAATATGGCTACACCTTC.

The chain links TRBV12-3 or TRBV12-4 to TRBJ2-7; 7 positions agree with TRBD2. The trim removed 5 bases at V and 3 bases at J, leaving 7 bases unmatched. This CDR3 is 14 amino acids long. CDR3 coding DNA: TGTGCCAGCAGTGATGGGGGGGGTAGCTACGAGCAGTACGTC. Its translation is CASSDGGGSYEQYV.

This clonotype appeared many times. The chain carries TRBV9 and TRBJ1-2, with a weak D call TRBD1 (5 bases). The CDR3 extends over 12 amino acids. Trimming pared 4 bases from V and 7 bases from J, leaving 11 bases between. Germline V gives CDR1 SGDLS, CDR2 YYNGEE. The CDR3 sequence: CASSPGATGYTF. CDR3 coding DNA: TGTGCCAGCAGCCCCGGGGCGACTGGCTACACCTTC.

About this clonotype: A much larger clone differs from this one at a single base, so this may be a read error. The chain employs TRBV12-5 and TRBJ2-5; unclear D gene. V was shortened by 2 bases and J by 8 bases, with 6 bases between the two germline ends. The CDR3 is 11 amino acids. Germline loops: CDR1 LGHNT, CDR2 FRNRAP. For the CDR3, the DNA is TGTGCTAGTGGTTTGATGGATACCCAGTACTTC. Translating gives CASGLMDTQYF.

This clonotype was recorded at least ten times. The chain has TRBV6-2 or TRBV6-3 and TRBJ2-6; 8 bases fit TRBD1. Germline trimming cut 2 bases from V and 0 bases from J; bases unmatched to any gene: 6. Germline V CDR1 and CDR2: MNHEY, SVGEGT. This CDR3 is 18 amino acids long. The CDR3 reads CASSYGGQVFSGANVLTF. Here the CDR3 DNA reads TGTGCCAGCAGTTACGGGGGACAGGTTTTCTCTGGGGCCAACGTCCTGACTTTC.

The rearrangement uses TRBV4-2 and TRBJ1-1; perhaps TRBD1 as D (5 bases). The germline CDR1 and CDR2 sequences are LGHNA and YNFKEQ. The CDR3 totals 15 residues. The V end was cut by 7 bases, the J end by 0 bases, with 15 bases between. The CDR3 DNA is TGTGCCAGCACCTACGAAGAGGGGCTGAACACTGAAGCTTTCTTT. It translates to CASTYEEGLNTEAFF.